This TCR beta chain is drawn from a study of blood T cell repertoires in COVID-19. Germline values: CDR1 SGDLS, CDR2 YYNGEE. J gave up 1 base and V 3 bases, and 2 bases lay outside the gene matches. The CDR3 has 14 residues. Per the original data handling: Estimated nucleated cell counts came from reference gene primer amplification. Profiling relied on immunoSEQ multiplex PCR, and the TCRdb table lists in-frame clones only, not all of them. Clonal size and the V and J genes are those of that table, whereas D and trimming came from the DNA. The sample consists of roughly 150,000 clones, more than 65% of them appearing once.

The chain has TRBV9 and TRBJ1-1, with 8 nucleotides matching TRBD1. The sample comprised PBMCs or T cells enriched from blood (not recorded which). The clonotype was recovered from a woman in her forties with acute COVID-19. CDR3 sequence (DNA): TGTGCCAGCAGCGGGACAGGGACGAACACTGAAGCTTTCTTT. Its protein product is CASSGTGTNTEAFF.